The next 21 T cell receptor beta chains were all read from a single sample in a study of cytomegalovirus exposure and HLA in healthy donors. Use of 60 Vbeta and 13 Jbeta primers characterized the PCR. Produced via immunoSEQ multiplex PCR; TCRdb's table is partial and in-frame only. The sample has approximately 100,000 clones, around 75% seen once. What was sequenced was PBMCs. Source of these receptors: a woman younger than 30 in good health and CMV-seropositive.

In nucleotides, the CDR3 is TGTGCCAGCAGCTTAGAACTGACTAGAACCTTAGCCAAAAACATTCAGTACTTC. It translates to CASSLELTRTLAKNIQYF. The chain employs TRBV11-2 and TRBJ2-4, with D maybe TRBD2 (6 bases). V was clipped by 0 bases and J by 0 bases, with 15 bases between them. Germline V gives CDR1 SGHAT, CDR2 FQNNGV. The CDR3 sequence is 18 residues long. Complete variable domain (other parts from reference TRBV11-2 and TRBJ2-4): EAGVAQSPRYKIIEKRQSVAFWCNPISGHATLYWYQQILGQGPKLLIQFQNNGVVDDSQLPKDRFSAERLKGVDSTLKIQPAKLEDSAVYLCASSLELTRTLAKNIQYFGAGTRLSVL.

CDR3 loop: CSVERSGRYNEQFF. The CDR3 coding sequence is TGCAGCGTTGAAAGAAGCGGGAGGTACAATGAGCAGTTCTTC. The chain employs TRBV29-1 and TRBJ2-1, with 9 bases matching TRBD2. Per germline, CDR1 SQVTM and CDR2 ANQGSEA. The ends lost 2 bases at V and 4 bases at J; junction bases unmatched: 3. CDR3 length equals 14 residues.

This chain joins TRBV2 and TRBJ1-2; TRBD1 matches at 7 bases. The CDR3 has 14 residues. The V gene end was trimmed by 3 bases and the J gene end by 4 bases; junction bases not matched to a gene: 5. CDR1 is SNHLY, CDR2 FYNNEI, per germline. CDR3 sequence: CASSERQGSYGYTF. For the CDR3, the DNA is TGTGCCAGCAGTGAGAGACAGGGATCCTATGGCTACACCTTC.

V and J are TRBV2 and TRBJ2-7, with 8 bases matching TRBD1. The germline CDR1 and CDR2 sequences are SNHLY and FYNNEI. Trimming at V came to 8 bases and at J to 2 bases, leaving 2 bases not matched to a gene. This CDR3 has 12 amino acids. The CDR3 nucleotides read TGTGCCAGCGGACAGGGCCCCTACGAGCAGTACTTC. Its protein is CASGQGPYEQYF.

V gene TRBV28 combines with J gene TRBJ2-7; unclear D gene. V was cut by 6 bases and J by 10 bases, with 13 bases left in between. Germline loops: CDR1 MDHEN, CDR2 SYDVKM. There are 11 residues in the CDR3. CDR3 bases: TGTGCCAGCAGCCCTGGCACATACCAGTACTTC. It translates to CASSPGTYQYF.

This clone was counted a single time. The chain is built from TRBV7-6 and TRBJ2-1, with TRBD2 identical over 13 bases. V lost 1 base to trimming and J lost 4 bases; unmatched junction nucleotides: 1. Per germline, CDR1 SGHVS and CDR2 FNYEAQ. This CDR3 comprises 16 residues. The CDR3 bases are TGTGCCAGCAGCTTAGGGGGACTAGCGGGGTACAATGAGCAGTTCTTC. Translating gives CASSLGGLAGYNEQFF.

The chain employs TRBV28 and TRBJ2-1; TRBD1 matches at 9 bases. In germline, CDR1 is MDHEN, CDR2 SYDVKM. This CDR3 has 15 residues. V shed 4 bases, J shed 4 bases, and the junction held 5 bases outside the gene matches. Here the CDR3 reads CASSWGQGGYNEQFF. The CDR3 DNA follows: TGTGCCAGCAGTTGGGGACAGGGCGGGTACAATGAGCAGTTCTTC.

The chain recombines TRBV7-2 with TRBJ1-2, with D unresolved. Trimming took 5 bases from V and 1 from J, leaving 11 bases between them. The CDR3 runs 14 residues. Germline V gene lookup returns CDR1 SGHTA and CDR2 FQGNSA. CDR3 nucleotides: TGTGCCAGCAGCCCAAGCCCCCTTAACTATGGCTACACCTTC. This encodes CASSPSPLNYGYTF.

The rearrangement links TRBV19 to TRBJ2-7, with TRBD1 matching over 7 bases. Trimming took 3 bases from V and 2 from J; bases not matched to a gene: 7. Per the germline V gene, CDR1 is LNHDA and CDR2 is SQIVND (reference sequence). This CDR3 region has 15 residues. DNA of the CDR3: TGTGCCAGTAGTATGGCTGGGACAGAGACCTACGAGCAGTACTTC. Residues: CASSMAGTETYEQYF.

The chain combines TRBV10-2 with TRBJ1-5; TRBD1 might be the D (6 bases). V lost 7 bases, J lost 5 bases, and 12 bases lay in between. Looked up from germline, CDR1 is WSHSY and CDR2 is SAAADI. The CDR3 loop spans 13 amino acids. CDR3 bases: TGCGCCAGCACCTGGAAGGGGGATCAGCCCCAGCATTTT. This translates into CASTWKGDQPQHF.

The V and J genes are TRBV7-6 and TRBJ2-5; maybe TRBD2 (6 bases). Trimming cost V 3 bases and J 1 base, with 15 bases left between them. Germline V lookup: CDR1 SGHVS, CDR2 FNYEAQ. The CDR3 has 16 amino acids. The CDR3 reads CASSLHTSGLQETQYF. The CDR3 DNA is TGTGCCAGCAGCTTGCATACCAGCGGGCTCCAAGAGACCCAGTACTTC. Full variable domain (rest looked up from reference TRBV7-6 and TRBJ2-5): GAGVSQSPRYKVTKRGQDVALRCDPISGHVSLYWYRQALGQGPEFLTYFNYEAQQDKSGLPNDRFSAERPEGSISTLTIQRTEQRDSAMYRCASSLHTSGLQETQYFGPGTRLLVL.

The V and J genes are TRBV18 and TRBJ1-1; D ambiguous. V lost 4 bases, J lost 3 bases, and 15 bases lay in between. The germline CDR1 and CDR2 sequences are KGHSH and LQKENI. CDR3 length: 15 amino acids. Written as DNA, the CDR3 is TGTGCCAGCTCACACACGTTGCCCACCGACACTGAAGCTTTCTTT. This codes for CASSHTLPTDTEAFF. The variable domain in full, with the rest retrieved from reference TRBV18 and TRBJ1-1, is NAGVMQNPRHLVRRRGQEARLRCSPMKGHSHVYWYRQLPEEGLKFMVYLQKENIIDESGMPKERFSAEFPKEGPSILRIQQVVRGDSAAYFCASSHTLPTDTEAFFGQGTRLTVV.

This chain joins TRBV6-6 and TRBJ1-2; D is ambiguous. CDR3 length: 16 residues. In germline, CDR1 is MNHNY, CDR2 SVGAGI (reference sequence). Trimming left V 5 bases short and J 0 bases short, with 16 bases between. This chain's CDR3 is CASSRNGGLANYGYTF. The CDR3 DNA sequence: TGTGCCAGCAGTCGCAATGGAGGTTTAGCTAACTATGGCTACACCTTC.

This clone was observed a single time. A read error may produce the germline difference seen at one junction end. The chain joins TRBV6-5 to TRBJ1-3; D is perhaps TRBD1 (6 bases). Germline assignment: CDR1 MNHEY and CDR2 SVGAGI. The CDR3 sequence is 16 residues long. CDR3 bases: TGTGTCAGCAGTAACTCCGGGACACTCTCTGGAAACACCATATATTTT. This translates into CVSSNSGTLSGNTIYF.

The CDR3 sequence: CASSTDSSGNTIYF. In nucleotides, the CDR3 is TGTGCCAGCAGTACTGACTCCTCTGGAAACACCATATATTTT. This chain joins TRBV6-5 and TRBJ1-3, with D unclear. V gave up 5 bases and J gave up 0 bases, with 8 bases separating them. Germline assignment: CDR1 MNHEY and CDR2 SVGAGI. The CDR3 is made up of 14 amino acids.

V usage is TRBV7-6 and J usage is TRBJ2-5; 7 bases line up with TRBD1. The junction had 5 bases not matched to a gene; V was cut back by 2 bases and J by 2 bases. Germline values: CDR1 SGHVS, CDR2 FNYEAQ. The CDR3 totals 15 residues. The CDR3 region is CASSLLGRGQETQYF. For the CDR3, the DNA is TGTGCCAGCAGCTTACTGGGCAGGGGGCAAGAGACCCAGTACTTC.

The chain is built from TRBV4-3 and TRBJ2-3; 14 bases match TRBD2. CDR3 size: 17 residues. The ends lost 2 bases at V and 8 bases at J; junction bases unmatched: 9. Per germline, CDR1 LGHNA and CDR2 YSLEER. CDR3 in DNA: TGCGCCAGCAGCCAATCGCTAGCCGGGACTAGCGGGAGTACGCAGTATTTT. Translating it yields CASSQSLAGTSGSTQYF.

V is TRBV27 and J is TRBJ2-5; 9 bases align to TRBD2. J lost 2 bases, V lost 1 base, and 2 bases had no gene match. The CDR3 loop spans 15 amino acids. Germline values: CDR1 MNHEY, CDR2 SMNVEV (reference sequence). The CDR3 DNA reads as TGTGCCAGCAGTTTATTGACTAGCGGTCAAGAGACCCAGTACTTC. Protein product: CASSLLTSGQETQYF.

This clone has only a few counts. The CDR3 here is CASSLSGLASTDTQYF. In DNA form, the CDR3 reads TGTGCCAGCAGTTTATCCGGACTAGCCAGCACAGATACGCAGTATTTT. The V and J genes are TRBV28 and TRBJ2-3; 8 bases agree with TRBD2. V lost 1 base to trimming and J lost 0 bases; unmatched junction nucleotides: 3. The V gene's germline CDR1 is MDHEN and CDR2 SYDVKM. This CDR3 is built from 16 residues.

This chain connects TRBV6-5 to TRBJ2-3; no reliable D call. This CDR3 is built from 15 residues. V was pared by 3 bases and J by 4 bases, with 14 bases between. Germline-derived CDR1 and CDR2 are MNHEY and SVGAGI. CDR3 DNA: TGTGCCAGCAGTTATGTGGGCAGTGGGTCAGATACGCAGTATTTT. This encodes CASSYVGSGSDTQYF.

The gene calls are TRBV10-3 and TRBJ1-5; D not certain. CDR3 length equals 15 residues. The germline V gene encodes CDR1 ENHRY and CDR2 SYGVKD. V was pared by 2 bases and J by 10 bases, with 18 bases between. CDR3 coding DNA: TGTGCCATCAGTGAGGATGTGGCCGAAGATGAACCCCAGCATTTT. Translating gives CAISEDVAEDEPQHF.